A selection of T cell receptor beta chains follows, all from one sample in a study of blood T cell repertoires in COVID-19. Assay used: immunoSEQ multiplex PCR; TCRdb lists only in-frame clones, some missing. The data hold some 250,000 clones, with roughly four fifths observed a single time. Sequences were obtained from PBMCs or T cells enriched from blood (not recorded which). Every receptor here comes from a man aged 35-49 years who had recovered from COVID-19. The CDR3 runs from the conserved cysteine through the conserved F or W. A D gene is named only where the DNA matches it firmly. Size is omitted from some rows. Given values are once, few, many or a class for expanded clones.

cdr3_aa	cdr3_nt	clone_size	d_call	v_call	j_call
CASSIGKGGMNTEAFF	TGTGCCAGTAGTATCGGAAAGGGCGGGATGAACACTGAAGCTTTCTTT	.	.	TRBV19	TRBJ1-1
CASSQESPAGGGYEQYF	TGCGCCAGCAGCCAAGAAAGTCCGGCAGGGGGCGGATACGAGCAGTACTTC	.	TRBD1	TRBV4-3	TRBJ2-7
CASSPLAASYNEQFF	TGTGCCAGCTCTCCCCTAGCGGCCTCCTACAATGAGCAGTTCTTC	.	TRBD2	TRBV18	TRBJ2-1
CASSQLAGLAGELFF	TGTGCCAGCAGCCAGTTAGCGGGGTTGGCCGGGGAGCTGTTTTTT	.	TRBD2	TRBV3-1/TRBV3-2	TRBJ2-2
CASSWAGTGAYLAKNIQYF	TGTGCCAGCAGCTGGGCCGGGACAGGGGCCTACTTAGCCAAAAACATTCAGTACTTC	once	TRBD1	TRBV5-6	TRBJ2-4
CASEREVSYEQYF	TGTGCCAGCGAGCGGGAGGTATCCTACGAGCAGTACTTC	.	TRBD2	TRBV2	TRBJ2-7
CASSRTLNTEAFF	TGTGCCAGCAGCCGCACATTGAACACTGAAGCTTTCTTT	.	.	TRBV28	TRBJ1-1
CASSLLSGTGDSPLHF	TGTGCCAGCAGCTTACTGTCCGGGACAGGAGATTCACCCCTCCACTTT	.	TRBD1	TRBV7-8	TRBJ1-6
CASSVGGGGRETQYF	TGTGCCAGCAGCGTAGGCGGTGGAGGGAGGGAGACCCAGTACTTC	.	.	TRBV9	TRBJ2-5
CASSETGGAVTEAFF	TGTGCCAGCAGTGAAACAGGGGGCGCGGTCACTGAAGCTTTCTTT	.	TRBD1	TRBV25-1	TRBJ1-1
CASTGAFNQPQHF	TGTGCCAGCACTGGAGCCTTCAATCAGCCCCAGCATTTT	.	.	TRBV2	TRBJ1-5
CASSLAINQPQHF	TGTGCCAGCAGTTTAGCTATCAATCAGCCCCAGCATTTT	.	.	TRBV12-3/TRBV12-4	TRBJ1-5
CASRLASGQGCHEQYF	TGTGCAAGTCGCTTAGCTTCGGGACAGGGATGCCACGAGCAGTACTTC	.	.	TRBV12-2	TRBJ2-7
CASSESEGWTEAFF	TGCGCCAGCAGTGAGTCGGAGGGGTGGACTGAAGCTTTCTTT	.	.	TRBV10-1	TRBJ1-1
CARFRGRGTSSTDTQYF	TGCGCCAGGTTCCGGGGCCGGGGGACCTCTAGCACAGATACGCAGTATTTT	.	.	TRBV10-1	TRBJ2-3
CASSLVQEGEKLFF	TGCGCCAGCAGCTTGGTTCAGGAGGGAGAAAAACTGTTTTTT	.	.	TRBV5-1	TRBJ1-4
CASKRVAGGSYEQYF	TGTGCCAGTAAAAGGGTTGCGGGAGGCTCCTACGAGCAGTACTTC	.	TRBD2	TRBV19	TRBJ2-7
CAWSSVGPRQPQHF	TGTGCCTGGAGCTCGGTTGGGCCGAGACAGCCCCAGCATTTT	.	.	TRBV30	TRBJ1-5
CASGINTGASTF	TGTGCCAGCGGAATCAACACAGGAGCCTCCACCTTC	few	.	TRBV7-9	TRBJ1-2
CASSENPQRGSEQYF	TGTGCCAGCAGTGAAAATCCCCAGAGAGGAAGCGAGCAGTACTTC	.	.	TRBV2	TRBJ2-7
CASSLSGQTKNIQYF	TGTGCCAGCAGCTTAAGTGGACAGACCAAAAACATTCAGTACTTC	.	.	TRBV7-3	TRBJ2-4
CAWSPTRVLENIQYF	TGTGCCTGGAGTCCGACACGAGTACTCGAAAACATTCAGTACTTC	.	.	TRBV30	TRBJ2-4
CASSSTGLSSYEQYF	TGTGCCAGCAGCTCGACAGGGTTGAGTTCCTACGAGCAGTACTTC	.	TRBD1	TRBV7-2	TRBJ2-7
CASTQRRGGGNQPQHF	TGTGCCAGCACCCAGAGGAGGGGTGGGGGCAATCAGCCCCAGCATTTT	.	.	TRBV28	TRBJ1-5
CASSHRANSPLHF	TGTGCCAGCAGCCACAGGGCCAATTCACCCCTCCACTTT	.	.	TRBV3-1/TRBV3-2	TRBJ1-6
CASSNPASAYNEQFF	TGTGCCAGTAGTAATCCTGCTAGCGCCTACAATGAGCAGTTCTTC	.	.	TRBV19	TRBJ2-1
CASSRTGLNGYTF	TGTGCCAGCAGTCGGACAGGGTTAAATGGCTACACCTTC	.	TRBD1	TRBV28	TRBJ1-2
CASSQVVLASGSYEQYF	TGCGCCAGCAGCCAAGTGGTCCTAGCATCCGGCTCCTACGAGCAGTACTTC	few	.	TRBV4-1	TRBJ2-7
CASSRDSNEKLFF	TGTGCCAGCAGCCGGGACAGTAATGAAAAACTGTTTTTT	once	TRBD1	TRBV6-2/TRBV6-3	TRBJ1-4
CASSLGQPYEQYF	TGTGCCAGCAGTTTAGGGCAGCCTTACGAGCAGTACTTC	medium-sized	.	TRBV28	TRBJ2-7
CASSPLAGWDNEQFF	TGTGCCAGCAGTCCCCTAGCGGGATGGGACAATGAGCAGTTCTTC	.	TRBD2	TRBV11-2	TRBJ2-1
CASSSTGGYGYTF	TGTGCCAGCAGCTCGACAGGGGGGTATGGCTACACCTTC	.	TRBD1	TRBV5-6	TRBJ1-2
CASSQVTPDTQYF	TGTGCCAGCAGCCAAGTCACTCCCGATACGCAGTATTTT	.	.	TRBV3-1/TRBV3-2	TRBJ2-3
CASIGGPRAKNIQYF	TGTGCCAGCATAGGCGGTCCACGAGCCAAAAACATTCAGTACTTC	.	.	TRBV28	TRBJ2-4